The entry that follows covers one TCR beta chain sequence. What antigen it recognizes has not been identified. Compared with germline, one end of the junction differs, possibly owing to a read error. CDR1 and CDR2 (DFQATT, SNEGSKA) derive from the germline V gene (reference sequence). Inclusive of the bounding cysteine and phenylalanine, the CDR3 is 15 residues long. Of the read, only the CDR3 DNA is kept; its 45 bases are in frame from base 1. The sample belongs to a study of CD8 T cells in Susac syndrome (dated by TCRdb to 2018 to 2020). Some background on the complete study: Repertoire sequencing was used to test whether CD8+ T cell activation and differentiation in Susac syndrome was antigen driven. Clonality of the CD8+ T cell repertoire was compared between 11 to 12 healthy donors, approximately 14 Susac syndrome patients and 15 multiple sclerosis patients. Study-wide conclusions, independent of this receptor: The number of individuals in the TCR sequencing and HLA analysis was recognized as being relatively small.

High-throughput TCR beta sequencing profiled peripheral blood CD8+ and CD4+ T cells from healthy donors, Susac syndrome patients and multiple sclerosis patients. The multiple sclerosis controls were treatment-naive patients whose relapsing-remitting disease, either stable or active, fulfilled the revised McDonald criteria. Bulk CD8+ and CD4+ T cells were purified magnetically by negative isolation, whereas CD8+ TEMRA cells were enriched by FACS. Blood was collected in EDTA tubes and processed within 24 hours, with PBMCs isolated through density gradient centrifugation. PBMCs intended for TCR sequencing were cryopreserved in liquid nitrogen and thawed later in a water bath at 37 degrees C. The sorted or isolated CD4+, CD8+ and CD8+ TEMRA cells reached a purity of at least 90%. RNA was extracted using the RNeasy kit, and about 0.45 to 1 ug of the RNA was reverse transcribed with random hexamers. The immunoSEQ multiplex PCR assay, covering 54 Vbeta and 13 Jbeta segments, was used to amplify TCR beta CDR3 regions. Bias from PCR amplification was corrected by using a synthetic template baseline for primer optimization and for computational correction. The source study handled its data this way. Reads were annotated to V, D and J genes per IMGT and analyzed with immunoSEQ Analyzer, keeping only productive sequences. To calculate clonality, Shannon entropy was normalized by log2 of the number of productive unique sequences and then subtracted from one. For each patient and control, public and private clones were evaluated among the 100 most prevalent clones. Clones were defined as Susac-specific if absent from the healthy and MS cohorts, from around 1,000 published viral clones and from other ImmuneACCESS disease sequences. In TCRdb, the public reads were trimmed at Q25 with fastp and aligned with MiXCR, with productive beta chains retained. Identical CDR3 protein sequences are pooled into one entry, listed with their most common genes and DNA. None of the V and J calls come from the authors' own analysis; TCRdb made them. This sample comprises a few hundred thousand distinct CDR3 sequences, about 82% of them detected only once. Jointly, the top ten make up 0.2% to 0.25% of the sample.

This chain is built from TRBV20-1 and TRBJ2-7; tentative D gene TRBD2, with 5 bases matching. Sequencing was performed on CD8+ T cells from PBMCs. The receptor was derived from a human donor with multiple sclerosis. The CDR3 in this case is CSARDPSRERDEQHF. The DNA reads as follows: TGCAGTGCTAGAGATCCCTCACGGGAAAGAGACGAGCAGCACTTC.